What follows are 18 T cell receptor beta chains derived from one specimen sequenced in a study of cytotoxic CD8 clonotypes in ibrutinib-treated CLL (dated by TCRdb to about 2021). The method was the immunoSEQ multiplex PCR assay. In TCRdb, the immuneACCESS table is reduced to in-frame sequences with V and J assigned. These tables do not hold every clone; where another copy was compared, an unresolved V gene accounts for under half, and the others remain unexplained. Across this sample there are roughly 220,000 clones, with 70% seen only once. Jointly, the top ten make up approximately 6% of the sample. Explained via the paper, the time point label denotes: 12 to 13 months on ibrutinib. Sequencing was performed on PBMCs, taken after 12 months of ibrutinib treatment. Every receptor here comes from a human donor with chronic lymphocytic leukemia.

The J gene is TRBJ2-7, the V gene TRBV4-2; TRBD1 matches 8 bases. Germline values: CDR1 LGHNA, CDR2 YNFKEQ. Trimming cost V 2 bases and J 4 bases; bases outside gene matches: 4. The CDR3 runs to 14 residues. CDR3 nucleotides: TGTGCCAGCAGCCAACCGACAGGGGCGTACGAGCAGTACTTC. Its translation is CASSQPTGAYEQYF.

The rearrangement links TRBV4-1 to TRBJ1-2, with 12 bases matching TRBD1. Germline CDR1 MGHRA, CDR2 YSYEKL. V shed 1 base and J 7 bases; nucleotides not matched to a gene: 10. CDR3 length: 17 amino acids. This CDR3 is CASSQAERDRGPGGYTF. In DNA form, the CDR3 reads TGCGCCAGCAGCCAAGCGGAAAGGGACAGGGGGCCCGGTGGCTACACCTTC.

Turning to this clone: This sample includes further DNA sequences coding for the same CDR3. The chain uses TRBV5-6 and TRBJ1-4, with a tentative D call TRBD1 (6 bases). The ends were cut back, 0 bases at V and 8 bases at J, with 8 bases in the middle. Germline V gene sequence: CDR1 SGHDT, CDR2 YYEEEE. CDR3 length: 13 amino acids. Written as DNA, the CDR3 is TGTGCCAGCAGCTTGGGGCAGGGGGAAAAACTGTTTTTT. The encoded protein is CASSLGQGEKLFF.

The genes are TRBV7-2 and TRBJ1-2; a possible D gene is TRBD1 (6 bases). Germline V gene data show CDR1 as SGHTA and CDR2 as FQGNSA. This CDR3 is 14 amino acids long. Trimming shortened V by 6 bases and J by 2 bases, and 13 bases separated the two germline ends. In nucleotides, the CDR3 is TGTGCCAGCAGACTCGACAGGACCAACTATGGCTACACCTTC. Its translation: CASRLDRTNYGYTF.

The DNA for the CDR3 is TGCAGTGCCGACCACGGGTACGAGCAGTACTTC. Translating it yields CSADHGYEQYF. The chain recombines TRBV20-1 with TRBJ2-7; D gene unclear. The germline V gene encodes CDR1 DFQATT and CDR2 SNEGSKA (reference sequence). The V end lost 6 bases, the J end lost 4 bases, and 10 bases lay between the germline ends. The length of the CDR3 is 11 residues.

V gene TRBV19 combines with J gene TRBJ2-7; 7 bases map to TRBD2. Germline V gene sequence: CDR1 LNHDA, CDR2 SQIVND (reference sequence). This CDR3 spans 15 amino acids. The J segment lost 0 bases and the V segment lost 5 bases, leaving 7 bases of the junction unmatched. Written as DNA, the CDR3 is TGTGCCAGTAGTCCCCAGCGGGACCTCTCCTACGAGCAGTACTTC. It yields the protein CASSPQRDLSYEQYF.

The rearrangement uses TRBV27 and TRBJ1-4; possible D gene TRBD1, 5 bases. The CDR3 is made up of 15 amino acids. Between the trimmed V and J ends, which lost 4 bases and 6 bases, there was a span of 15 bases. CDR1 and CDR2 (germline): MNHEY, SMNVEV (reference sequence). Here the CDR3 DNA reads TGTGCCAGCAGTTCCGGCGGTGTGGGACATGAAAAACTGTTTTTT. As protein: CASSSGGVGHEKLFF.

This clone came up once. The rearrangement uses TRBV29-1 and TRBJ1-2; no clear D gene. The germline V gene has CDR1 SQVTM and CDR2 ANQGSEA. Deletions cut 0 bases from V and 0 bases from J, with 8 bases between. This CDR3 has 14 residues. The CDR3 sequence: CSVEEDPPNYGYTF. In DNA form, the CDR3 reads TGCAGCGTTGAAGAGGATCCACCTAACTATGGCTACACCTTC.

This clone was seen a few times. J is TRBJ2-3 and V is TRBV23-1, with D hard to call. TRBV23-1 is annotated as an ORF whose role is uncertain. Trimming pared 2 bases from V and 2 bases from J, leaving 5 bases between. CDR3 size: 13 residues. The CDR3 DNA follows: TGCGCCAGCAGTCAAGGCGACACAGATACGCAGTATTTT. Amino acids: CASSQGDTDTQYF.

The V gene is TRBV4-3, the J gene TRBJ2-3; TRBD2 agrees at 9 bases. Germline V gene lookup returns CDR1 LGHNA and CDR2 YSLEER. With V trimmed by 0 bases and J by 4 bases, 14 bases remained unmatched. The CDR3 loop spans 19 amino acids. The CDR3 bases are TGCGCCAGCAGCCAAGAGAGCCCTTGGCTAGCGGGACGCCCAGATACGCAGTATTTT. Its protein product is CASSQESPWLAGRPDTQYF.

This sequence joins TRBV19 and TRBJ1-1; 9 nucleotides align to TRBD1. This CDR3 has 16 residues. V shed 0 bases, J shed 4 bases, and the junction held 6 bases outside the gene matches. Germline CDR1 and CDR2: LNHDA and SQIVND (reference sequence). CDR3 residues: CASSIDGTGIGTEAFF. The CDR3 DNA reads as TGTGCCAGTAGTATAGACGGGACAGGGATCGGCACTGAAGCTTTCTTT.

Concerning this clone itself: A single base is all that separates this from a far larger clone, so a read error is likely. The rearrangement uses TRBV4-1 and TRBJ1-1, with 12 bases that match TRBD1. Germline V gene sequence: CDR1 MGHRA, CDR2 YSYEKL. V shed 1 base and J 11 bases; nucleotides not matched to a gene: 8. The CDR3 covers 15 residues. Here the CDR3 DNA reads TGCGCCAGCAGCCAAGCCGGGACAGGGGGCTCTGCCGCTTTCTTT. Translating it yields CASSQAGTGGSAAFF.

In DNA, the CDR3 is TGTGCCAGCAGCGTCCAGGGGCGACAAGAGACCCAGTACTTC. Its translation: CASSVQGRQETQYF. The rearrangement joins TRBV7-9 to TRBJ2-5; a possible D gene is TRBD1 (6 bases). Germline V gene sequence: CDR1 SEHNR, CDR2 FQNEAQ (reference sequence). The CDR3 consists of 14 residues. Deletions cut 5 bases from V and 2 bases from J, with 12 bases between. Drawing the rest from reference TRBV7-9 and TRBJ2-5, the complete variable domain is DTGVSQNPRHKITKRGQNVTFRCDPISEHNRLYWYRQTLGQGPEFLTYFQNEAQLEKSRLLSDRFSAERPKGSFSTLEIQRTEQGDSAMYLCASSVQGRQETQYFGPGTRLLVL.

The V gene is TRBV12-5, the J gene TRBJ2-2; D is undetermined. The CDR3 length is 13 residues. Germline lookup yields CDR1 LGHNT and CDR2 FRNRAP. V lost 6 bases, J lost 7 bases, and 12 bases lay in between. CDR3 nucleotides: TGTGCTAGTGGCCCGTCAGTTGTCGGGGAGCTGTTTTTT. It encodes CASGPSVVGELFF. The variable domain in full, with the rest retrieved from reference TRBV12-5 and TRBJ2-2, is DARVTQTPRHKVTEMGQEVTMRCQPILGHNTVFWYRQTMMQGLELLAYFRNRAPLDDSGMPKDRFSAEMPDATLATLKIQPSEPRDSAVYFCASGPSVVGELFFGEGSRLTVL.

The V and J genes are TRBV2 and TRBJ2-5; 10 bases map to TRBD2. The CDR3 runs to 15 residues. Trimming removed 8 bases from V and 4 bases from J; junction bases left unmatched: 10. Germline assignment: CDR1 SNHLY and CDR2 FYNNEI. This chain's CDR3 is CASSKGTSVGETQYF. DNA for the CDR3: TGTGCCAGCTCCAAAGGGACTAGCGTCGGAGAGACCCAGTACTTC.

J is TRBJ1-2 and V is TRBV27; 9 bases line up with TRBD1. Germline V gene data show CDR1 as MNHEY and CDR2 as SMNVEV (reference sequence). The CDR3 runs to 14 residues. Unmatched junction bases numbered 12, after V lost 9 bases and J lost 7 bases. The CDR3: CARARGQGEGGYTF. The CDR3 region has the DNA TGTGCCAGGGCCAGGGGACAGGGAGAGGGTGGCTACACCTTC.

The chain uses TRBV27 and TRBJ1-2; 9 nucleotides line up with TRBD1. The CDR3 contains 16 residues. Per the germline V gene, CDR1 is MNHEY and CDR2 is SMNVEV (reference sequence). With 6 bases clipped from V and 7 bases from J, the junction kept 15 bases outside the gene matches. The CDR3 sequence is CASRPSPQQGAFGYTF. The DNA of the CDR3 is TGTGCCAGCAGGCCCTCCCCCCAACAGGGGGCGTTTGGCTACACCTTC.

The chain combines TRBV29-1 with TRBJ2-3; 7 bases are a match to TRBD2. This CDR3 region has 15 residues. V lost 5 bases to trimming and J lost 2 bases; unmatched junction nucleotides: 10. The germline gives CDR1 SQVTM, CDR2 ANQGSEA. The CDR3 DNA is TGCAGCGTTCCTTTAACGCGGGAGACCACAGATACGCAGTATTTT. Protein: CSVPLTRETTDTQYF.